This T cell receptor beta chain is drawn from a study of blood T cells in healthy people across ages. This clonotype was recorded a few times. The second PCR ran about 6 to 12 cycles with a sample-barcoded 5' primer and J-beta primers. TCRdb redid the calling of the 5' RACE reads with MiXCR, one entry per CDR3 protein. Of 760,000 or so distinct CDR3 sequences listed, roughly 25% are singletons. Aged about 6 to 95, donors were systemically healthy Caucasians from Russia. The data were also submitted as part of a second study, on T cells of mothers and their children.

The source of this sequence is a boy younger than 18 in good health. Sequenced sample: blood.

The DNA of the CDR3 is TGCGCCAGCAGCCAAACTACTAGCGGGGGGATTGGAAATGAGCAGTTCTTC. Protein product: CASSQTTSGGIGNEQFF. V usage is TRBV4-3 and J usage is TRBJ2-1; 12 positions agree with TRBD2. The CDR3 spans 17 residues. Germline lookup yields CDR1 LGHNA and CDR2 YSLEER. J gave up 7 bases and V 2 bases, and 9 bases lay outside the gene matches.